What follows are 10 T cell receptor beta chains derived from one specimen sequenced in a study of blood T cell repertoires in COVID-19. TCRdb's copy holds only in-frame clones and misses some; the assay was immunoSEQ multiplex PCR. Among 250,000 to 350,000 clones listed, around 87% were seen once. Material for sequencing was PBMCs or T cells enriched from blood (not recorded which). The receptors originated from a woman in her late teens or twenties with acute COVID-19.

This rearrangement joins TRBV11-2 to TRBJ2-5, with D maybe TRBD1 (5 bases). The CDR3 covers 13 residues. Deletions cut 2 bases from V and 5 bases from J, with 9 bases between. The germline V gene has CDR1 SGHAT and CDR2 FQNNGV. CDR3 DNA sequence: TGTGCCAGCAGCTTAAGTAAGGGGGAGACCCAGTACTTC. This encodes CASSLSKGETQYF.

V and J are TRBV30 and TRBJ2-7, with 7 nucleotides matching TRBD1. V lost 0 bases, J lost 3 bases, and 5 bases stayed unmatched. The germline V gene has CDR1 GTSNPN and CDR2 SVGIG (reference sequence). This CDR3 is 14 amino acids long. CDR3 coding DNA: TGTGCCTGGAGTGTCGGGACAGCCCACTACGAGCAGTACTTC. This translates into CAWSVGTAHYEQYF.

The rearrangement joins TRBV19 to TRBJ1-5; tentatively, D is TRBD1 (6 bases). V was trimmed by 1 base and J by 4 bases, leaving 17 bases between them. Germline V gene sequence: CDR1 LNHDA, CDR2 SQIVND (reference sequence). The CDR3 covers 17 residues. The CDR3: CASSIVYRETRNQPQHF. In DNA form, the CDR3 reads TGTGCCAGTAGTATAGTCTACAGGGAAACGAGGAATCAGCCCCAGCATTTT.

The V call is TRBV30, the J call TRBJ2-7; D is perhaps TRBD2 (8 bases). This CDR3 region has 15 residues. The V gene lost 2 bases and the J gene lost 2 bases, with 16 bases spanning the gap. CDR1 and CDR2 (germline): GTSNPN, SVGIG (reference sequence). The chain's CDR3 is CAWSYSGTATYEQYF. CDR3 in DNA: TGTGCCTGGAGTTATAGCGGGACAGCCACCTACGAGCAGTACTTC. Drawing the rest from reference TRBV30 and TRBJ2-7, the complete variable domain is SQTIHQWPATLVQPVGSPLSLECTVEGTSNPNLYWYRQAAGRGLQLLFYSVGIGQISSEVPQNLSASRPQDRQFILSSKKLLLSDSGFYLCAWSYSGTATYEQYFGPGTRLTVT.

The gene calls are TRBV29-1 and TRBJ1-4; unclear D gene. The germline V and J ends were trimmed by 5 bases and 0 bases, with 7 bases remaining between them. Germline loops: CDR1 SQVTM, CDR2 ANQGSEA. The length of the CDR3 is 13 residues. CDR3 nucleotides: TGCAGCGTTATCGGGACAACTAATGAAAAACTGTTTTTT. This sequence encodes CSVIGTTNEKLFF.

This clone occurred a few times. The rearrangement joins TRBV18 to TRBJ1-1, with D maybe TRBD1 (6 bases). The V end lost 3 bases, the J end lost 4 bases, and 15 bases lay between the germline ends. CDR1 is KGHSH and CDR2 is LQKENI in the germline V gene. This CDR3 has 15 amino acids. DNA of the CDR3: TGTGCCAGCTCACCGAGGGCAGGGGAGTTCACTGAAGCTTTCTTT. This gives the protein CASSPRAGEFTEAFF.

The V and J genes are TRBV2 and TRBJ1-2; D is uncertain. CDR1 SNHLY and CDR2 FYNNEI come from the germline V gene. Trimming shortened V by 0 bases and J by 1 base, and 6 bases separated the two germline ends. The CDR3 runs 14 residues. CDR3 coding DNA: TGTGCCAGCAGTGAAGCGGAGGGTAACTATGGCTACACCTTC. It translates to CASSEAEGNYGYTF.

The chain carries TRBV10-3 and TRBJ2-5; 10 bases are a match to TRBD1. Per germline, CDR1 ENHRY and CDR2 SYGVKD. V lost 3 bases and J lost 7; bases outside the gene matches: 5. This CDR3 is built from 14 residues. The CDR3 loop is CAISDKDRGGTQYF. CDR3 DNA: TGTGCCATCAGTGATAAGGACAGGGGGGGGACCCAGTACTTC.

CDR3 protein: CASSEAGQETGKLFF. As DNA, the CDR3 is TGCGCCAGCAGTGAGGCCGGACAGGAGACGGGGAAACTGTTTTTT. V is TRBV10-1 and J is TRBJ1-4; 7 nucleotides agree with TRBD1. V trimming: 2 bases; J trimming: 11 bases; junction bases outside the gene matches: 11. CDR3 length: 15 residues. CDR1 WNHNN and CDR2 SYGVQD come from the germline V gene (reference sequence).

This chain links TRBV7-2 with TRBJ2-1; D gene unclear. The CDR3 has 14 residues. Trimming took off 1 base at V and 3 bases at J, with 7 bases between the two ends. Per germline, CDR1 SGHTA and CDR2 FQGNSA. This CDR3 is CASSLGSVYNEQFF. The CDR3 nucleotides read TGTGCCAGCAGCTTAGGGTCAGTCTACAATGAGCAGTTCTTC.